The next 28 T cell receptor beta chains were all read from a single sample in a study of T-cell memory formation after mild COVID-19. TCRdb analysed the 5' RACE reads with MiXCR anew, one entry per CDR3 protein. The data show under 400,000 distinct CDR3 sequences, under 30% seen once. Sequenced: PBMCs or a T cell subset sorted from them (not recorded which). The receptors come from an adult woman who had mild COVID-19 (a few samples of this study predate the infection). Cell type and time point are not known.

This sequence joins TRBV7-2 and TRBJ2-3; the D is unclear. The CDR3 runs to 12 residues. V was trimmed by 5 bases and J by 6 bases, leaving 9 bases between them. Germline V gene sequence: CDR1 SGHTA, CDR2 FQGNSA. Here the CDR3 reads CASSPWLDTQYF. The CDR3 bases are TGTGCCAGCAGCCCTTGGTTGGATACGCAGTATTTT. Combining the CDR3 with reference TRBV7-2 and TRBJ2-3 gives the whole variable domain GAGVSQSPSNKVTEKGKDVELRCDPISGHTALYWYRQSLGQGLEFLIYFQGNSAPDKSGLPSDRFSAERTGGSVSTLTIQRTQQEDSAVYLCASSPWLDTQYFGPGTRLTVL.

The rearrangement links TRBV5-5 to TRBJ2-5; D not certain. V gave up 4 bases and J gave up 0 bases, with 13 bases separating them. CDR1 is SGHKS, CDR2 YYEKEE, per germline (reference sequence). This CDR3 contains 15 residues. CDR3: CASSLTSTYQETQYF. CDR3 DNA: TGTGCCAGCAGCCTGACTTCGACATACCAAGAGACCCAGTACTTC.

There are a few counts of this clonotype. The CDR3 spells CASSLGLTVVSGNTIYF. The DNA of the CDR3 is TGTGCCAGCAGCTTGGGTTTGACCGTGGTCTCTGGAAACACCATATATTTT. The chain links TRBV7-9 to TRBJ1-3; no clear D gene. CDR1 SEHNR and CDR2 FQNEAQ come from the germline V gene (reference sequence). This CDR3 contains 17 residues. Trimming took 3 bases from V and 0 from J, leaving 15 bases between them.

V is TRBV7-2 and J is TRBJ2-2, with D possibly matching TRBD2 (6 bases). Germline CDR1 SGHTA, CDR2 FQGNSA. The CDR3 length is 15 residues. Trimming took 3 bases from V and 7 from J, leaving 15 bases between them. CDR3 sequence (DNA): TGTGCCAGCAGCTTGCAAAGACTAGAAGGCGGGGAGCTGTTTTTT. Encoded protein: CASSLQRLEGGELFF.

V is TRBV12-3 or TRBV12-4 and J is TRBJ1-1; the D is unclear. The CDR3 loop spans 15 amino acids. V was pared by 4 bases and J by 5 bases, with 17 bases between. This chain's CDR3 is CASSSDGWTETEAFF. The CDR3 bases are TGTGCCAGCAGTTCAGATGGGTGGACCGAGACTGAAGCTTTCTTT.

The table lists this clonotype with many counts. The gene calls are TRBV5-1 and TRBJ2-1, with TRBD2 matching over 9 bases. The CDR3 contains 13 residues. Germline V lookup: CDR1 SGHRS, CDR2 YFSETQ. Trimming at V came to 6 bases and at J to 8 bases, leaving 6 bases not matched to a gene. The DNA of the CDR3 is TGCGCCAGCATGACGGCGGGAGGGGATGAGCAGTTCTTC. The encoded protein is CASMTAGGDEQFF.

This clonotype occurred a few times. This CDR3 is CASSQDGGTQYF. The CDR3 nucleotides read TGTGCCAGCAGCCAGGATGGAGGTACGCAGTATTTT. The V and J genes are TRBV12-3 or TRBV12-4 and TRBJ2-3; D perhaps matches TRBD2 (5 bases). The CDR3 is 12 amino acids. Trimming removed 6 bases from V and 8 bases from J, with 12 bases in between.

The gene calls are TRBV5-1 and TRBJ2-3; 10 positions match TRBD1. The V and J ends lost 4 bases and 3 bases, in that order; junction bases with no gene match: 5. This CDR3 contains 15 residues. Germline loops: CDR1 SGHRS, CDR2 YFSETQ. CDR3 in DNA: TGCGCCAGCAGCCTGACGGGACAGGGGACAGATACGCAGTATTTT. Translating it yields CASSLTGQGTDTQYF. The full variable domain, rest sourced from reference TRBV5-1 and TRBJ2-3, is KAGVTQTPRYLIKTRGQQVTLSCSPISGHRSVSWYQQTPGQGLQFLFEYFSETQRNKGNFPGRFSGRQFSNSRSEMNVSTLELGDSALYLCASSLTGQGTDTQYFGPGTRLTVL.

This clonotype was detected only a few times. J is TRBJ1-4 and V is TRBV7-9; D is unclear. The CDR3 sequence is 15 residues long. Deletions cut 3 bases from V and 0 bases from J, with 8 bases between. Per germline, CDR1 SEHNR and CDR2 FQNEAQ (reference sequence). The CDR3 coding sequence is TGTGCCAGCAGCTTCGACGGAACAACTAATGAAAAACTGTTTTTT. It specifies CASSFDGTTNEKLFF.

The chain recombines TRBV9 with TRBJ2-1; D ambiguous. CDR1 is SGDLS, CDR2 YYNGEE, per germline. Between the trimmed V and J ends, which lost 0 bases and 3 bases, there was a span of 7 bases. The CDR3 runs to 14 residues. The CDR3 here is CASSVVDHYNEQFF. The CDR3, as DNA: TGTGCCAGCAGCGTAGTGGATCACTACAATGAGCAGTTCTTC.

This clonotype was counted between two and nine times. This chain links TRBV29-1 with TRBJ1-1; tentative D call: TRBD1 (5 bases). With 2 bases removed from V and 4 bases from J, the gap between germline ends came to 14 bases. The CDR3 is 14 amino acids. Germline-derived CDR1 and CDR2 are SQVTM and ANQGSEA. As DNA, the CDR3 is TGCAGCGTTGAAATAGGGTCGAGGGGCACTGAAGCTTTCTTT. It encodes CSVEIGSRGTEAFF.

V is TRBV24-1 and J is TRBJ2-3; TRBD1 matches at 8 bases. Germline V gene data show CDR1 as KGHDR and CDR2 as SFDVKD. This CDR3 has 17 amino acids. After removal of 3 bases from V and 4 bases from J, the junction contained 11 bases not matched to a gene. The CDR3 here is CATSDPGQGQAADTQYF. The CDR3 region has the DNA TGTGCCACCAGTGATCCAGGACAGGGCCAAGCGGCAGATACGCAGTATTTT.

This clonotype was counted between two and nine times. V gene TRBV9 combines with J gene TRBJ1-6; TRBD1 might be the D (6 bases). The germline V gene encodes CDR1 SGDLS and CDR2 YYNGEE. V lost 0 bases and J 7 bases, leaving 11 bases between the germline ends. This CDR3 contains 15 residues. CDR3 coding DNA: TGTGCCAGCAGCGTAGGGAACAGGGTCAATTCACCCCTCCACTTT. This gives the protein CASSVGNRVNSPLHF. The full variable domain, completed using reference TRBV9 and TRBJ1-6, is DSGVTQTPKHLITATGQRVTLRCSPRSGDLSVYWYQQSLDQGLQFLIQYYNGEERAKGNILERFSAQQFPDLHSELNLSSLELGDSALYFCASSVGNRVNSPLHFGNGTRLTVT.

This chain connects TRBV5-1 to TRBJ1-1, with D hard to call. This CDR3 spans 12 amino acids. Trimming removed 3 bases at V and 4 bases at J, with 7 bases between. The germline CDR1 and CDR2 sequences are SGHRS and YFSETQ. In DNA, the CDR3 is TGCGCCAGCAGCTCATTGAGCACTGAAGCTTTCTTT. It encodes CASSSLSTEAFF.

V and J are TRBV2 and TRBJ1-1; 7 nucleotides agree with TRBD1. The CDR3 runs 14 residues. Looked up from germline, CDR1 is SNHLY and CDR2 is FYNNEI. Germline trimming cut 3 bases from V and 3 bases from J; bases unmatched to any gene: 4. This CDR3 reads CASSDPTGYTEAFF. DNA for the CDR3: TGTGCCAGCAGTGACCCGACAGGGTACACTGAAGCTTTCTTT.

The V call is TRBV7-2, the J call TRBJ2-1, with D perhaps given as TRBD1 or TRBD2 (6 bases each). The CDR3 sequence is 15 residues long. Trimming removed 0 bases from V and 8 bases from J, with 14 bases in between. Germline assignment: CDR1 SGHTA and CDR2 FQGNSA. The CDR3 loop is CASSLAGGREHEQFF. CDR3 bases: TGTGCCAGCAGCTTAGCCGGGGGCAGGGAGCATGAGCAGTTCTTC.

The rearrangement joins TRBV18 to TRBJ2-1, with 7 nucleotides matching TRBD1. V gave up 3 bases and J gave up 2 bases; unmatched junction bases: 4. The CDR3 loop spans 15 amino acids. Per germline, CDR1 KGHSH and CDR2 LQKENI. The CDR3 reads CASSPTGAPYNEQFF. The CDR3 DNA sequence: TGTGCCAGCTCACCCACAGGGGCGCCCTACAATGAGCAGTTCTTC.

The chain has TRBV7-9 and TRBJ2-1; a weak D match, TRBD1 (6 bases). V was clipped by 4 bases and J by 12 bases, with 16 bases between them. The germline gives CDR1 SEHNR, CDR2 FQNEAQ (reference sequence). There are 13 residues in the CDR3. The DNA for the CDR3 is TGTGCCAGCAGCTGGGGACAATTCCCTGGGCAGTTCTTC. This codes for CASSWGQFPGQFF.

This clonotype was observed a few times. This chain uses TRBV11-1 with TRBJ2-5; tentatively, D is TRBD2 (6 bases). This CDR3 has 18 residues. V lost 3 bases and J 0 bases, leaving 20 bases between the germline ends. Germline values: CDR1 SGHAT, CDR2 FQDESV (reference sequence). The CDR3 is CASSLAESGWQYQETQYF. CDR3 nucleotide sequence: TGTGCCAGCAGCTTGGCGGAAAGCGGGTGGCAGTACCAAGAGACCCAGTACTTC. The entire variable domain, with the rest obtained from reference TRBV11-1 and TRBJ2-5, is as follows: EAEVAQSPRYKITEKSQAVAFWCDPISGHATLYWYRQILGQGPELLVQFQDESVVDDSQLPKDRFSAERLKGVDSTLKIQPAELGDSAMYLCASSLAESGWQYQETQYFGPGTRLLVL.

The genes are TRBV30 and TRBJ2-3; D not resolved. The V and J ends lost 4 bases and 4 bases respectively, with 12 bases between them. Per germline, CDR1 GTSNPN and CDR2 SVGIG (reference sequence). This CDR3 region has 13 residues. The CDR3 DNA sequence: TGTGCCTGGAACGTGAAGGGCGCAGATACGCAGTATTTT. This encodes CAWNVKGADTQYF.

The sample holds many counts of this clonotype. This chain connects TRBV5-1 to TRBJ2-3; perhaps TRBD1 as D (5 bases). Germline V CDR1 and CDR2: SGHRS, YFSETQ. The CDR3 consists of 15 residues. Trimming stripped 4 bases from V and 0 bases from J, with 12 bases between. The CDR3 coding sequence is TGCGCCAGCAGCACCGGACAAGTAAGCACAGATACGCAGTATTTT. Translation gives CASSTGQVSTDTQYF.

This clonotype was seen repeatedly, ten times or more. This chain links TRBV20-1 with TRBJ2-1, with D tentatively TRBD2 (6 bases). V was pared by 0 bases and J by 4 bases, with 10 bases between. CDR1 and CDR2 from the germline V gene are DFQATT and SNEGSKA (reference sequence). CDR3 length equals 14 residues. CDR3 bases: TGCAGTGCTAGAGATTTGCGGGGATACAATGAGCAGTTCTTC. It specifies CSARDLRGYNEQFF.

The V gene is TRBV24-1, the J gene TRBJ2-3, with D perhaps TRBD1 or TRBD2 (5 bases each). V dropped 3 bases and J dropped 0 bases, with 9 bases sitting between them. CDR1 and CDR2 from the germline V gene are KGHDR and SFDVKD. There are 15 residues in the CDR3. In DNA form, the CDR3 reads TGTGCCACCAGTGATCCGGGACCGAGCACAGATACGCAGTATTTT. This translates into CATSDPGPSTDTQYF.

The V and J genes are TRBV25-1 and TRBJ2-1, with 13 bases lining up with TRBD2. Germline assignment: CDR1 MGHDK and CDR2 SYGVNS. V was clipped by 7 bases and J by 0 bases; unmatched bases: 9. This CDR3 has 18 residues. In DNA, the CDR3 is TGTGCCAGCACCGGACTAGCGGGGGTAATAAGCTCCTACAATGAGCAGTTCTTC. Protein: CASTGLAGVISSYNEQFF.

V usage is TRBV4-3 and J usage is TRBJ2-7; 9 nucleotides agree with TRBD2. The CDR3 is 16 amino acids. The V segment lost 4 bases and the J segment 2 bases; nucleotides outside the gene matches: 9. The germline V gene has CDR1 LGHNA and CDR2 YSLEER. The CDR3 region is CASSRIVVAGAYEQYF. CDR3 nucleotide sequence: TGCGCCAGCAGCCGCATCGTGGTAGCGGGAGCCTACGAGCAGTACTTC.

The CDR3 protein is CASRATSGGKETQYF. CDR3 nucleotides: TGTGCCAGCAGAGCGACTAGCGGGGGGAAAGAGACCCAGTACTTC. J is TRBJ2-5 and V is TRBV6-1, with 13 positions matching TRBD2. This CDR3 comprises 15 residues. V lost 6 bases to trimming and J lost 3 bases; unmatched junction nucleotides: 4. The germline V gene has CDR1 MNHNS and CDR2 SASEGT.

This clonotype was found once. CDR3: CASSELGPGKAFF. DNA for the CDR3: TGTGCCAGCAGTGAATTAGGGCCCGGGAAAGCTTTCTTT. The rearrangement joins TRBV6-1 to TRBJ1-1, with unresolved D. This CDR3 spans 13 amino acids. Looked up from germline, CDR1 is MNHNS and CDR2 is SASEGT. The V and J ends lost 2 bases and 9 bases respectively, with 13 bases between them.

The chain is built from TRBV7-9 and TRBJ2-7; 12 bases align to TRBD2. Per germline, CDR1 SEHNR and CDR2 FQNEAQ (reference sequence). CDR3 length equals 16 residues. The trim removed 2 bases at V and 2 bases at J, leaving 4 bases unmatched. The CDR3 region is CASSLPLAGGPYEQYF. CDR3 bases: TGTGCCAGCAGCTTACCTCTAGCGGGAGGGCCCTACGAGCAGTACTTC.